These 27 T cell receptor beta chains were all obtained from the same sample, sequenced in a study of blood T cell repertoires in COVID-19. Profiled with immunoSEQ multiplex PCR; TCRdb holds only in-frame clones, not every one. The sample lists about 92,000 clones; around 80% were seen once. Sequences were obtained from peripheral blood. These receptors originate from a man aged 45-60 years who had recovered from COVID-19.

CDR3 residues: CASGPSTRDRDFNQPQHF. In nucleotides, the CDR3 is TGTGCCAGTGGCCCCTCAACCCGGGACAGGGATTTCAATCAGCCCCAGCATTTT. The chain uses TRBV19 and TRBJ1-5; 9 nucleotides line up with TRBD1. Germline V gene sequence: CDR1 LNHDA, CDR2 SQIVND (reference sequence). The CDR3 contains 18 residues. Losses at the gene ends were 8 bases for V and 3 bases for J; bases not matched to a gene: 17.

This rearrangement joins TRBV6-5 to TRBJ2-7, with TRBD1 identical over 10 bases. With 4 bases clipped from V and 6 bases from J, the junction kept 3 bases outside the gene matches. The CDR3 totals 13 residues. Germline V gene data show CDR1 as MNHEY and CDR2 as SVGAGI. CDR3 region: CASSSDRGFEQYF. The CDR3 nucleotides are TGTGCCAGCAGTTCGGACAGGGGGTTCGAGCAGTACTTC.

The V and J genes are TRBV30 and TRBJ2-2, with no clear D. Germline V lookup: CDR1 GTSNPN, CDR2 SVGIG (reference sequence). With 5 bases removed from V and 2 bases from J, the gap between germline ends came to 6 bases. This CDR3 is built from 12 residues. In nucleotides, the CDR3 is TGTGCCTGGGCCTTAAACACCGGGGAGCTGTTTTTT. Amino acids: CAWALNTGELFF.

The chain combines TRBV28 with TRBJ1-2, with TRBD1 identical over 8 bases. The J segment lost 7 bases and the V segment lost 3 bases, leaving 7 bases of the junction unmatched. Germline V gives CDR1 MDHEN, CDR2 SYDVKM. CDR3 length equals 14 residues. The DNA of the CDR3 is TGTGCCAGCAGTTTTGAAGCAGGGGGCCTTGGCTACACCTTC. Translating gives CASSFEAGGLGYTF.

CDR3 loop: CASSLFNEQFF. CDR3 nucleotides: TGTGCCAGCAGCCTATTCAATGAGCAGTTCTTC. V is TRBV7-2 and J is TRBJ2-1; D is unclear. This CDR3 is built from 11 residues. Germline assignment: CDR1 SGHTA and CDR2 FQGNSA. The germline V and J ends were trimmed by 5 bases and 6 bases, with 5 bases remaining between them.

The CDR3 DNA reads as TGTGCCAGCGCGGCCCATGGGCGGGAGGTGAATGAGCAGTTCTTC. Encoded protein: CASAAHGREVNEQFF. This chain joins TRBV9 and TRBJ2-1, with 8 nucleotides matching TRBD2. This CDR3 region has 15 residues. With 7 bases clipped from V and 7 bases from J, the junction kept 13 bases outside the gene matches. The V gene's germline CDR1 is SGDLS and CDR2 YYNGEE.

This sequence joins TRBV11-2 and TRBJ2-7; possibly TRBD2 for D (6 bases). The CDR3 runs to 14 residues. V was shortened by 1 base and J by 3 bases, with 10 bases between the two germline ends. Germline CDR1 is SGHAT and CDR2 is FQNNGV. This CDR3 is CASSLGLVGYEQYF. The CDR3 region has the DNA TGTGCCAGCAGCTTAGGACTAGTGGGCTACGAGCAGTACTTC.

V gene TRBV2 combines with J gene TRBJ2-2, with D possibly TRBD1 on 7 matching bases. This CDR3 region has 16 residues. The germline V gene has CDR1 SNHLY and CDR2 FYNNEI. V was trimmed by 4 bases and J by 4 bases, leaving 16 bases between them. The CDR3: CASSANNRGGTGELFF. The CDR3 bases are TGTGCCAGCAGTGCTAACAACAGGGGAGGCACCGGGGAGCTGTTTTTT.

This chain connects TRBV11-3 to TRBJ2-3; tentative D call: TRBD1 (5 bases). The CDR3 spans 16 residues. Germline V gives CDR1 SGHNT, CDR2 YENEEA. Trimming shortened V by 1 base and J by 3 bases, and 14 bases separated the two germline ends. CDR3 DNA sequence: TGTGCCAGCAGCTTAGGCGTCAGGGAAAAGACAGATACGCAGTATTTT. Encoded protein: CASSLGVREKTDTQYF.

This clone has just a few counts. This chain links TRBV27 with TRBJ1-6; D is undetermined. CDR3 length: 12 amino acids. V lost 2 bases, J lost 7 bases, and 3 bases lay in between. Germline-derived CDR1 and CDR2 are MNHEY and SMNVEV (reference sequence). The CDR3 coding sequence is TGTGCCAGCAGTTTAATAAATTCACCCCTCCACTTT. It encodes CASSLINSPLHF.

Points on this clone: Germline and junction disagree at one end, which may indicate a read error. Here the CDR3 reads CASSLVQDSPLHF. The CDR3 nucleotides are TGTGCCAGCAGCCTAGTTCAGGATTCGCCCCTCCACTTT. The J gene is TRBJ1-6, the V gene TRBV7-9; no reliable D call. The CDR3 has 13 amino acids. Germline V CDR1 and CDR2: SEHNR, FQNEAQ (reference sequence).

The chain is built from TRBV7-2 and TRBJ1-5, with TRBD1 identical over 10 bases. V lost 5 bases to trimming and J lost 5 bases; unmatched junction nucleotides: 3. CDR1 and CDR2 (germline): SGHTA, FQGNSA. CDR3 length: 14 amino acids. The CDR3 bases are TGTGCCAGCAGCCCGACAGGGGGCGATCAGCCCCAGCATTTT. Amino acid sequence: CASSPTGGDQPQHF.

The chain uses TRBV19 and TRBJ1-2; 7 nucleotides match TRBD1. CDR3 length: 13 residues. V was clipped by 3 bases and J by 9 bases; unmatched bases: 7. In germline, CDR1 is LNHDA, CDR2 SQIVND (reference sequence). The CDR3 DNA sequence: TGTGCCAGTAGTATCTCACAGGGGAACAGCTACACCTTC. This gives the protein CASSISQGNSYTF.

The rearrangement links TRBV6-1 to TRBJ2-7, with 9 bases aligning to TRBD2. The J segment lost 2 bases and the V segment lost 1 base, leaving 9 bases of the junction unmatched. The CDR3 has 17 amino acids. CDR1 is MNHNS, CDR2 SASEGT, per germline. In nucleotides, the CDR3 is TGTGCCAGCAGTGAAGTGGGGGAGGCGGGAGGGCCCTACGAGCAGTACTTC. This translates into CASSEVGEAGGPYEQYF.

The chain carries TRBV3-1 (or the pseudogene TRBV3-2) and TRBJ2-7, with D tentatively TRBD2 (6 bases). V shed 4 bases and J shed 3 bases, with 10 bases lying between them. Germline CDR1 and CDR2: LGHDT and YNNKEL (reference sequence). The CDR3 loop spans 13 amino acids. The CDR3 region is CASSPSAGYEQYF. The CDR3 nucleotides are TGTGCCAGCAGCCCTAGCGCAGGCTACGAGCAGTACTTC.

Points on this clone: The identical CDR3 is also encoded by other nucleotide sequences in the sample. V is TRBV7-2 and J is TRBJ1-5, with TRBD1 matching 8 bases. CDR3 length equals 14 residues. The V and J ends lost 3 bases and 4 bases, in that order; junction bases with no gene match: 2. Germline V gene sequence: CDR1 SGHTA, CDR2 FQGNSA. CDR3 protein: CASSLGQVNQPQHF. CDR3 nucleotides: TGTGCCAGCAGCTTGGGACAGGTAAATCAGCCCCAGCATTTT.

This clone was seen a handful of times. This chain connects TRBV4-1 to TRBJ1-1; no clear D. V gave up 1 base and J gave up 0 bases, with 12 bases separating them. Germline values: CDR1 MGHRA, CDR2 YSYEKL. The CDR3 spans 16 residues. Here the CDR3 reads CASSQAPGQMNTEAFF. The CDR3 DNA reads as TGCGCCAGCAGCCAAGCTCCTGGCCAGATGAACACTGAAGCTTTCTTT.

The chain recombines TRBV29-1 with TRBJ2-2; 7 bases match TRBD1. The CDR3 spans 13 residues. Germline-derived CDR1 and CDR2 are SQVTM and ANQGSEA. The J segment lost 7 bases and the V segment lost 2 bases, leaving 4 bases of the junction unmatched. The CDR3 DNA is TGCAGCGTTGAAAGACAGGGCGGCGGGGAGCTGTTTTTT. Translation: CSVERQGGGELFF.

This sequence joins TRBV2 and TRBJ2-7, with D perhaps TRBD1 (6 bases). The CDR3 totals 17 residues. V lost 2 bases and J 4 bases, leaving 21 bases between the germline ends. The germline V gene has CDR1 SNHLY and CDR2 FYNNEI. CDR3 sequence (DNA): TGTGCCAGCAGTGAATCTACTTGGGGCAGGGGTGCGTACGAGCAGTACTTC. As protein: CASSESTWGRGAYEQYF.

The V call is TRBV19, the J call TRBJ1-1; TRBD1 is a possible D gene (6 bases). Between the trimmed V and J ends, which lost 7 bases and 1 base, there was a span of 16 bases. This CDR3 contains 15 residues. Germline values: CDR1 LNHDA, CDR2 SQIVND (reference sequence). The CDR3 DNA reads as TGTGCCAGTATACCGACGGGACATCCGAACACTGAAGCTTTCTTT. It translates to CASIPTGHPNTEAFF.

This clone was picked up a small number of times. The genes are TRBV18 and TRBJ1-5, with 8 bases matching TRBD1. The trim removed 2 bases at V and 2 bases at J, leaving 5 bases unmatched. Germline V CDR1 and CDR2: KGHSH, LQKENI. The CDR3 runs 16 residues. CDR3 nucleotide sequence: TGTGCCAGCTCACCAGCACAGGGGGGCCGCAATCAGCCCCAGCATTTT. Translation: CASSPAQGGRNQPQHF.

In DNA, the CDR3 is TGCAGCGTAGGACCGGGACAGGGGAAATACGAGCAGTACTTC. Its translation is CSVGPGQGKYEQYF. The rearrangement joins TRBV29-1 to TRBJ2-7; the match to TRBD1 covers 10 bases. CDR3 length: 14 residues. The germline gives CDR1 SQVTM, CDR2 ANQGSEA. V lost 6 bases, J lost 4 bases, and 9 bases stayed unmatched.

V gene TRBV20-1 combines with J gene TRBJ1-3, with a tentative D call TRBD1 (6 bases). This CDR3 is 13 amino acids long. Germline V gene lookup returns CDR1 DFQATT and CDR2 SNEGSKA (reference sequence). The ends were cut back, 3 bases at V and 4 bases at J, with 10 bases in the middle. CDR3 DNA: TGCAGTGCTAGTCCCGGGACAGGAAACACCATATATTTT. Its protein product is CSASPGTGNTIYF.

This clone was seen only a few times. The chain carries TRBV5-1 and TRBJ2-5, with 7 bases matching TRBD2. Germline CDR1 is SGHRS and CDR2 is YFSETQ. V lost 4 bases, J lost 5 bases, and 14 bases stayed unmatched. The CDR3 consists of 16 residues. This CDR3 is CASSASPSGGSETQYF. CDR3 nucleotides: TGCGCCAGCAGCGCGTCTCCGTCGGGGGGATCGGAGACCCAGTACTTC.

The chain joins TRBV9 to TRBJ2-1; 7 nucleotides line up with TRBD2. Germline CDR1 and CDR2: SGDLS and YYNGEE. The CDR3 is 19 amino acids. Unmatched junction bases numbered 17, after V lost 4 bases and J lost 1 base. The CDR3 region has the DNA TGTGCCAGCAGCCCTCCTCCGGGAGGCTCCCGAGCGTCCTACAATGAGCAGTTCTTC. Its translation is CASSPPPGGSRASYNEQFF.

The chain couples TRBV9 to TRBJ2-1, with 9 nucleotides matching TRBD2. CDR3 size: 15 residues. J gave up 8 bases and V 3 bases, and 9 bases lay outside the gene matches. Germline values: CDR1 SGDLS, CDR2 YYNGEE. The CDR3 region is CASSDSGRIGDEQFF. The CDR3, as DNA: TGTGCCAGCAGCGATAGCGGGAGAATTGGCGATGAGCAGTTCTTC.

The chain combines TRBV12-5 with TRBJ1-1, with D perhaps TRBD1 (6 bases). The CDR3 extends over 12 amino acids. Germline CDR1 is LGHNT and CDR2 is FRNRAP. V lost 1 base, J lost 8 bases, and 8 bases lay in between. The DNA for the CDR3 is TGTGCTAGTGGTTTGGCCGGGACAGAAGCTTTCTTT. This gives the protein CASGLAGTEAFF.